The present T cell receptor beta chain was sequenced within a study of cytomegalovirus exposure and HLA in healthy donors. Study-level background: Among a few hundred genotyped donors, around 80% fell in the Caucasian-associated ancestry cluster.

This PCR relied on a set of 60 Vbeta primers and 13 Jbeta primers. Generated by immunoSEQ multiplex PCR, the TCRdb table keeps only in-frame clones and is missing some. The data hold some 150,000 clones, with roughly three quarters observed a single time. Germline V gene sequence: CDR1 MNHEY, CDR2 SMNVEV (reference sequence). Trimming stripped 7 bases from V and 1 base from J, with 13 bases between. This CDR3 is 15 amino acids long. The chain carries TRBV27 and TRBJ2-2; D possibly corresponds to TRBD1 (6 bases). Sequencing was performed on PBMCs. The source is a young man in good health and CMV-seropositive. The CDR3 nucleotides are TGTGCCAGCACGCGCCAGGGGTTGAACACCGGGGAGCTGTTTTTT. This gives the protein CASTRQGLNTGELFF.